This T cell receptor beta chain was observed in a study of T-cell memory formation after mild COVID-19. Across the study: Largely, TCR clusters stayed within a single donor.

TCRdb re-called the 5' RACE reads with MiXCR, one entry per CDR3 protein. The sample lists about 470,000 distinct CDR3 sequences; 18% were seen once. This clonotype occurred a few times. Germline CDR1 is WSHSY and CDR2 is SAAADI. This CDR3 comprises 11 residues. The V gene lost 8 bases and the J gene lost 5 bases, with 9 bases spanning the gap. Input material: PBMCs or a T cell subset sorted from them (not recorded which). This chain joins TRBV10-2 and TRBJ1-1, with D uncertain. The TCR sequence derives from an adult woman who had mild COVID-19 (a few samples of this study predate the infection). Cell type and time point are not known. The CDR3 protein is CASRMGTEAFF. The CDR3 DNA follows: TGCGCCAGCCGGATGGGAACTGAAGCTTTCTTT.